Listed below are T cell receptor beta chains from one sample, sequenced in a study of T cells after yellow fever vaccination. Each CDR3 protein gets one entry after TCRdb re-called the 5' RACE reads with MiXCR. The table includes around 360,000 distinct CDR3 sequences, around 10% detected once. This material consisted of PBMCs, taken on the day of the first yellow fever vaccination. The receptor source for this set is a man younger than 30 who received the YFV17D yellow fever vaccine. CDR3s include the opening cysteine and the closing phenylalanine or tryptophan. Each record gives: J gene, V gene, CDR3 protein.

TRBJ2-3	TRBV15	CATSRDRGVDTDTQYF
TRBJ1-5	TRBV20-1	CSAWGRGDYQPQHF
TRBJ2-5	TRBV14	CASSQNPARGTQYF
TRBJ2-6	TRBV5-4	CASSLVGTGANVLTF
TRBJ2-2	TRBV28	CASSFMAGELFF
TRBJ2-2	TRBV20-1	CSAAWGTIPGELFF
TRBJ2-2	TRBV10-3	CAISSGLSRSSGELFF
TRBJ2-5	TRBV6-1	CASSLIKETQYF
TRBJ1-1	TRBV5-4	CASSLEGAPTEAFF
TRBJ1-2	TRBV7-9	CASSLAEGYTF
TRBJ1-6	TRBV18	CASSPDRGPGSPLHF
TRBJ2-7	TRBV5-4	CASSLSDRGPTYEQYF
TRBJ2-3	TRBV18	CASSPAEGYTQYF
TRBJ1-1	TRBV27	CASFTAGGFGGATEAFF
TRBJ2-5	TRBV5-1	CASSWGTGGKETQYF
TRBJ2-3	TRBV6-2/TRBV6-3	CASSSVLGDRSDTQYF
TRBJ2-1	TRBV7-6	CASSSGPGVWNEQFF
TRBJ2-3	TRBV2	CASTRLAGGPDTQYF
TRBJ2-1	TRBV29-1	CSVDFYSYNEQFF
TRBJ2-5	TRBV12-3/TRBV12-4	CASSLSGSQETQYF
TRBJ2-7	TRBV12-3/TRBV12-4	CASRPNRGSYEQYF
TRBJ1-1	TRBV6-2/TRBV6-3	CASRPGGTSNTEAFF
TRBJ2-3	TRBV5-7	CASSLSSAKDTQYF
TRBJ2-7	TRBV29-1	CSVEDIGQGRLGPYEQYF
TRBJ2-2	TRBV12-3/TRBV12-4	CASSPEVGGAGELFF
TRBJ2-5	TRBV29-1	CSVTGSSDQETQYF
TRBJ1-6	TRBV7-9	CASSFPGYGSPLHF
TRBJ2-5	TRBV12-3/TRBV12-4	CASSFWQAQETQYF
TRBJ2-5	TRBV7-8	CASRRLAGGGETQYF
TRBJ2-7	TRBV28	CAIESSGTGVEQYF
TRBJ2-5	TRBV12-3/TRBV12-4	CASSLSLGGGGAQETQYF
TRBJ2-2	TRBV4-3	CASSQDKGGAGELFF
TRBJ1-2	TRBV7-3	CASGKGGAFNGYTF